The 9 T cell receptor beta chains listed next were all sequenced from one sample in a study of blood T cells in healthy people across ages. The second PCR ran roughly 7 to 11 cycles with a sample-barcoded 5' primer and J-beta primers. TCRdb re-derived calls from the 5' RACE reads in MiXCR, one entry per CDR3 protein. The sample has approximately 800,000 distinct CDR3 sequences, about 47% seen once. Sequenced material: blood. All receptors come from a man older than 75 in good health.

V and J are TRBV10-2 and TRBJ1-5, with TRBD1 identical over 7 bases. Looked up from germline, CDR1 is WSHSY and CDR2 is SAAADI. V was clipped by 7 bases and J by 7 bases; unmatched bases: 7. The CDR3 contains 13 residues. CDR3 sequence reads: CASTRGVGQPQHF. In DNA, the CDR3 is TGCGCCAGCACCAGGGGGGTCGGGCAGCCCCAGCATTTT.

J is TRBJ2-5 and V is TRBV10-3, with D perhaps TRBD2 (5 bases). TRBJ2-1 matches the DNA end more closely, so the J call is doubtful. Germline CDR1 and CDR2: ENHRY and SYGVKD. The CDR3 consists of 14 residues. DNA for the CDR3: TGTGCCATCAGTGAGTCGAGGGCACAAGAGACCCAGTTCTTC. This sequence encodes CAISESRAQETQFF.

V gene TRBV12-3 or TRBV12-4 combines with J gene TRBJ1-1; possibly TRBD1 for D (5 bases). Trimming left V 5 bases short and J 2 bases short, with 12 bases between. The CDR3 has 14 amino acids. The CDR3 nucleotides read TGTGCCAGCAGTCCCCGACAGCTTAACACTGAAGCTTTCTTT. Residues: CASSPRQLNTEAFF.

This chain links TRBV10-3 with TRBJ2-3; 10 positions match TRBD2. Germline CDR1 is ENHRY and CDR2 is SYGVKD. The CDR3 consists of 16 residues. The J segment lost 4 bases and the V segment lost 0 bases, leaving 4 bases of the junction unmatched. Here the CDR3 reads CAISESGTSEADTQYF. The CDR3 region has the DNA TGTGCCATCAGTGAGTCCGGGACTAGCGAGGCAGATACGCAGTATTTT.

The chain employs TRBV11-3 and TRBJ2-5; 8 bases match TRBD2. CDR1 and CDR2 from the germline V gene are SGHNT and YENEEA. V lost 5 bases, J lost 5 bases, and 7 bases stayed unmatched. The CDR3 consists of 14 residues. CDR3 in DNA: TGTGCCAGCAGCCGAACGGGAGGGTATGAGACCCAGTACTTC. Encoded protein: CASSRTGGYETQYF.

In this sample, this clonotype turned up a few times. The CDR3 loop is CSARGLGGGINNEQFF. The CDR3 nucleotides are TGCAGTGCTAGGGGGTTAGGCGGGGGAATAAACAATGAGCAGTTCTTC. The chain links TRBV20-1 to TRBJ2-1, with 7 bases matching TRBD2. Trimming cost V 3 bases and J 5 bases; bases outside gene matches: 13. This CDR3 has 16 amino acids. Germline assignment: CDR1 DFQATT and CDR2 SNEGSKA (reference sequence).

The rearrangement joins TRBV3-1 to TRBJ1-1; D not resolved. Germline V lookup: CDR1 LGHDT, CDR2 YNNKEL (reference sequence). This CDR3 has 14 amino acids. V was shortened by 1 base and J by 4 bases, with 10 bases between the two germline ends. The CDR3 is CASSQAGEGTEAFF. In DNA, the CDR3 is TGTGCCAGCAGCCAAGCGGGAGAAGGCACTGAAGCTTTCTTT.

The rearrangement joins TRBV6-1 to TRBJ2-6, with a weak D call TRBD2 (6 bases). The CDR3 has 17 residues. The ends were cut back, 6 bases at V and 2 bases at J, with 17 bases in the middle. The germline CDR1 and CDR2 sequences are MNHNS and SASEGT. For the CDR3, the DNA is TGTGCCAGCAGCCTCAAGGTGGGGGGAGCTGGGGCCAACGTCCTGACTTTC. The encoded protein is CASSLKVGGAGANVLTF.

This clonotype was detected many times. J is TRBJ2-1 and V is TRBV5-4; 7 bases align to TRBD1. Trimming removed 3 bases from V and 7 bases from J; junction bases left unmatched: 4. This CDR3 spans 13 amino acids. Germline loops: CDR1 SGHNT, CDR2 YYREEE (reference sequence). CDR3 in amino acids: CASSSDRANEQFF. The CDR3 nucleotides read TGTGCCAGCAGCTCCGACAGGGCGAATGAGCAGTTCTTC.